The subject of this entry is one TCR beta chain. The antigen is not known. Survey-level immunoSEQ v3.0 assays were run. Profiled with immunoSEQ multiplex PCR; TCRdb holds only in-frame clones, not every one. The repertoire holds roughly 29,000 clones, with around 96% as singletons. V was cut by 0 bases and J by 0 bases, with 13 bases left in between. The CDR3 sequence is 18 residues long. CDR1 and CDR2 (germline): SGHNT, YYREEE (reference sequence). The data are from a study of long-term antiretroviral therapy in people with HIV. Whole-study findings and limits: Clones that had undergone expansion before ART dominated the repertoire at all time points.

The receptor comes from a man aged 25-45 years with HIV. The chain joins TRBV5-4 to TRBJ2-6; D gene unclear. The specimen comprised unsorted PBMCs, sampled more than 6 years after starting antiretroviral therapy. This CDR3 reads CASSLVGRDISGANVLTF. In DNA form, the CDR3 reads TGTGCCAGCAGCTTGGTTGGAAGAGACATCTCTGGGGCCAACGTCCTGACTTTC.